The T cell receptor (beta chain) described here comes from a study of cytomegalovirus exposure and HLA in healthy donors. For this clone: Its specificity is not known.

V trimming: 1 base; J trimming: 1 base; junction bases outside the gene matches: 3. Germline V gene lookup returns CDR1 LNHNV and CDR2 YYDKDF (reference sequence). CDR3 length: 16 amino acids. PCR used 60 Vbeta primers and 13 Jbeta primers. Measured with immunoSEQ multiplex PCR; TCRdb has only the in-frame clones, and not every one. This repertoire comprises about 160,000 clones; its ten largest clones make up 1% to 1.5%. Study-level results: The Asian-associated ancestry cluster reportedly had fewer N-insertions than the approximately 630-donor mean in a later analysis. Most likely, a cluster of highly shared sequence variants arose as a sequencing artifact.

Material: PBMCs. The source of this sequence is an older woman in good health and CMV-seronegative. This rearrangement joins TRBV15 to TRBJ1-3, with 8 bases aligning to TRBD1. The CDR3 coding sequence is TGTGCCACCAGCAGAGCCGGGGACAGGTCTGGAAACACCATATATTTT. Amino acid sequence: CATSRAGDRSGNTIYF.